The source of this T cell receptor (beta chain) is a study of T cell repertoires in cytomegalovirus infection. Across the study: Well-studied HLA-B-restricted epitopes and recently identified HLA-C-restricted epitopes of CMV were both used in the study. CMV infection plus the matching HLA type was flagged by public TCR beta signatures.

A single record per CDR3 protein comes from TCRdb applying MiXCR to the reads. The sample lists some 480,000 distinct CDR3 sequences; 25% to 35% were seen once. This clonotype was counted only a few times. Its specificity is not known. V was shortened by 4 bases and J by 0 bases, with 10 bases between the two germline ends. The V gene's germline CDR1 is SQVTM and CDR2 ANQGSEA. The CDR3 length is 14 residues. Findings of the study overall: Using cumulative public TCR beta family frequency, the authors identified those who carried CMV together with the relevant HLA. CMV-specific HLA-C-restricted TCR beta clonotypes dominated the ex vivo response.

The chain links TRBV29-1 to TRBJ2-1; D may be TRBD2 (6 bases). The sequence was collected from a human donor in good health (CMV status not recorded). Some clones in this sample may be carry-over from other donors' samples. The sample in question was cultured PBMCs, obtained from culture after CMV antigen stimulation. CDR3 sequence reads: CSVALAVSYNEQFF. CDR3 nucleotide sequence: TGCAGCGTTGCACTAGCAGTCTCCTACAATGAGCAGTTCTTC.